This TCR beta chain came from a study of blood T cell repertoires in COVID-19. Study-wide context: COVID-19 samples collected from the United States, Italy and Spain covered acute and convalescent phases. PBMCs, B-cell-depleted T cells, or T cells were the source of the cDNA or gDNA that made up the material.

Trimming removed 4 bases at V and 0 bases at J, with 13 bases between. This CDR3 has 17 residues. Looked up from germline, CDR1 is SEHNR and CDR2 is FQNEAQ (reference sequence). Authors' data handling: Estimation of nucleated cell counts was performed using reference gene primer amplification. Assay: immunoSEQ multiplex PCR; the TCRdb copy retains only in-frame clones and omits some. The V and J calls and clone size come from that table; D and trimming were worked out from the DNA. The table includes 95,000 to 150,000 clones, about 87% detected once. This TCR was sampled from a woman between 65 and 79 years old with acute or convalescent COVID-19. Material: peripheral blood. This chain links TRBV7-9 with TRBJ1-6; D gene uncertain. DNA for the CDR3: TGTGCCAGCAGCTGGGGAGACACCGGCTCCTATAATTCACCCCTCCACTTT. It translates to CASSWGDTGSYNSPLHF.